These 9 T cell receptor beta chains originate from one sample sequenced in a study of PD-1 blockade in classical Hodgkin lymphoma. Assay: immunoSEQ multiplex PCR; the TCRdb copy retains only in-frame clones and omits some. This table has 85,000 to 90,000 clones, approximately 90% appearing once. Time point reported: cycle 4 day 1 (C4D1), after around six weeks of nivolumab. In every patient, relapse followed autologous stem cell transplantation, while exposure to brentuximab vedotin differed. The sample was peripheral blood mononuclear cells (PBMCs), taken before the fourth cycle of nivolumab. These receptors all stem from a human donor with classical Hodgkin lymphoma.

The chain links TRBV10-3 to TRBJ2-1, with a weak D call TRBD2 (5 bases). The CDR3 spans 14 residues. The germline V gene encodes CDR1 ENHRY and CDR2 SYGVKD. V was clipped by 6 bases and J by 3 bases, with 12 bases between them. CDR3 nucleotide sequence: TGTGCCATCAGCCCGGGATCCGTCTACAATGAGCAGTTCTTC. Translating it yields CAISPGSVYNEQFF.

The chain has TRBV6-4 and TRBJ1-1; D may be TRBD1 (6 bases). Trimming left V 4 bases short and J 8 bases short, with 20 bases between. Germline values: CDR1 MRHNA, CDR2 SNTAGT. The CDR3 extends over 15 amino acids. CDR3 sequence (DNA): TGTGCCAGCAGTGGCGACAGGAGCCTAGGAACAGAAGCTTTCTTT. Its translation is CASSGDRSLGTEAFF.

Here the CDR3 reads CASREGQGSQPQHF. The DNA for the CDR3 is TGCGCCAGCAGGGAGGGACAGGGGAGCCAGCCCCAGCATTTT. V and J are TRBV5-1 and TRBJ1-5; 10 nucleotides match TRBD1. Germline CDR1 SGHRS, CDR2 YFSETQ. After removal of 5 bases from V and 7 bases from J, the junction contained 6 bases not matched to a gene. The CDR3 runs 14 residues.

CDR3 protein: CASSFGDRSLGGYTF. DNA for the CDR3: TGTGCCAGCAGCTTTGGGGACCGAAGTTTGGGTGGCTACACCTTC. The rearrangement uses TRBV11-2 and TRBJ1-2; possible D gene TRBD1, 5 bases. CDR1 SGHAT and CDR2 FQNNGV come from the germline V gene. V lost 3 bases, J lost 7 bases, and 18 bases lay in between. This CDR3 contains 15 residues.

The CDR3 DNA reads TGTGCCAGCAGCTGGAACTACGAGCAGTACTTC. Translation gives CASSWNYEQYF. This chain links TRBV5-8 with TRBJ2-7; no definite D call. V lost 3 bases to trimming and J lost 3 bases, with 4 bases between them. The CDR3 sequence is 11 residues long. The V gene's germline CDR1 is SGHTS and CDR2 YDEGEE. Based on the CDR3 plus reference TRBV5-8 and TRBJ2-7, the full variable domain is EAGVTQSPTHLIKTRGQQATLRCSPISGHTSVYWYQQALGLGLQFLLWYDEGEERNRGNFPPRFSGRQFPNYSSELNVNALELEDSALYLCASSWNYEQYFGPGTRLTVT.

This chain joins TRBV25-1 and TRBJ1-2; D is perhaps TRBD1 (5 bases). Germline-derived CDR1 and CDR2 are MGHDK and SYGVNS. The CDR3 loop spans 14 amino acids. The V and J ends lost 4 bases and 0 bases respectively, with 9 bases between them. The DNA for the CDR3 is TGTGCCAGCAGTGGGACACACGCTAACTATGGCTACACCTTC. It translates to CASSGTHANYGYTF.

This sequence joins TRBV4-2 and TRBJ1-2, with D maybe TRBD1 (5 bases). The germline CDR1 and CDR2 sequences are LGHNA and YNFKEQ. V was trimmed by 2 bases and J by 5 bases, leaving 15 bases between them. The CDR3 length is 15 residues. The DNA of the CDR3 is TGTGCCAGCAGCCAATTTGAAGGGGAAGGTTATGGCTACACCTTC. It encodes CASSQFEGEGYGYTF.

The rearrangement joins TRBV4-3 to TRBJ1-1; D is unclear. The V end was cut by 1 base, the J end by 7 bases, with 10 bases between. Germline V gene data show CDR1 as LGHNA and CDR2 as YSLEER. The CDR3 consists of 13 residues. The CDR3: CASSQGTAVEAFF. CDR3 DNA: TGCGCCAGCAGCCAAGGAACAGCAGTTGAAGCTTTCTTT.

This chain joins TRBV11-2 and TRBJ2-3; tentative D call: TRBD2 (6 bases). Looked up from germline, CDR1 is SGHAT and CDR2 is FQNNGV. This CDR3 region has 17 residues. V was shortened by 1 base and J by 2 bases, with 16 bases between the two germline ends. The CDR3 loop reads CASSLVYGGAFTDTQYF. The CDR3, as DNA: TGTGCCAGCAGCTTAGTATACGGAGGGGCCTTCACAGATACGCAGTATTTT.